The TCR beta chain described here comes from a study of blood T cells in healthy people across ages. Next came a second PCR, run for about 7 to 12 cycles, which used a sample-barcoded 5' primer along with a J-beta primer mix. TCRdb recomputed calls from the 5' RACE reads with MiXCR, one row per CDR3 protein. The sample comprises around 1.7 million distinct CDR3 sequences, 28% of which are singletons, and roughly 8.2% rests with the top ten. The CDR3 runs to 18 residues. With 2 bases clipped from V and 0 bases from J, the junction kept 7 bases outside the gene matches. Germline loops: CDR1 MNHEY, CDR2 SMNVEV (reference sequence).

This chain uses TRBV27 with TRBJ2-7; 13 bases are a match to TRBD2. This clonotype was sampled from a woman younger than 45 in good health. Sample: blood. This CDR3 reads CASSLLGTSGASSYEQYF. The CDR3 DNA reads as TGTGCCAGCAGTTTACTCGGGACTAGCGGGGCCAGCTCCTACGAGCAGTACTTC.